This TCR beta chain was captured by sequencing in a study of tumor and adjacent non-tumor tissue in lung cancer. Study in general: The patients, around 11 men and a few women, were 31 to 76 with stage I to III disease. General study results and limits: Tumor tissue had significantly higher TCR diversity than normal lung. Higher tumor TCR diversity was associated with shorter survival. Tumor repertoires had a smaller top 100 clone share than normal lung.

CDR3 length: 12 residues. The germline V gene has CDR1 SGHAT and CDR2 FQNNGV. This clonotype appeared once. What it binds is not known. The junction differs from germline at one of its ends, possibly a read error. TCRbeta libraries were built with three rounds of nested PCR, modified from ARM-PCR. TCRdb re-derived calls from the multiplex PCR reads in MiXCR, one entry per CDR3 protein. This table has approximately 76,000 distinct CDR3 sequences, approximately 68% appearing once. This sample's RNA came from whole unsorted tissue. The V gene is TRBV11-2, the J gene TRBJ2-2, with 7 bases identical to TRBD1. The sequencing sample was made of lung tumor tissue. This TCR was sampled from a woman aged 65 to 85 with non-small cell lung cancer. The CDR3 DNA follows: TGTGCCAGCAGATTCAACACAGGGGAGCCGTTTTTT. This sequence encodes CASRFNTGEPFF.